The 26 T cell receptor beta chains below all came from one sample that was sequenced in a study of control samples from healthy donors and cancer patients. Sequencing used immunoSEQ multiplex PCR; TCRdb keeps in-frame clones, though not all of them. The sample records tens of thousands of clones, roughly nine tenths being singletons. The sample taken for sequencing was PBMCs. The receptor source for this set is a woman aged 40 to 55 with lung cancer.

This chain uses TRBV13 with TRBJ1-1; D gene unclear. CDR3 length: 15 amino acids. CDR1 and CDR2 (germline): PRHDT, FYEKMQ (reference sequence). The V end was cut by 5 bases, the J end by 1 base, with 14 bases between. The CDR3 bases are TGTGCCAGCAGCCGAGTTCTTGGGCAGAACACTGAAGCTTTCTTT. As protein: CASSRVLGQNTEAFF. Using reference TRBV13 and TRBJ1-1 for the parts outside the CDR3, the full variable domain is AAGVIQSPRHLIKEKRETATLKCYPIPRHDTVYWYQQGPGQDPQFLISFYEKMQSDKGSIPDRFSAQQFSDYHSELNMSSLELGDSALYFCASSRVLGQNTEAFFGQGTRLTVV.

The V call is TRBV5-1, the J call TRBJ2-1, with D unresolved. V dropped 0 bases and J dropped 3 bases, with 7 bases sitting between them. CDR1 is SGHRS and CDR2 is YFSETQ in the germline V gene. There are 14 residues in the CDR3. The CDR3 DNA follows: TGCGCCAGCAGCTTGGGGCTGGGCTACAATGAGCAGTTCTTC. This sequence encodes CASSLGLGYNEQFF.

This chain joins TRBV5-1 and TRBJ2-7; no firm D call. From germline, CDR1 is SGHRS and CDR2 YFSETQ. V was cut by 6 bases and J by 2 bases, with 18 bases left in between. This CDR3 comprises 15 residues. As DNA, the CDR3 is TGCGCCAGCACCCTTCGTCCCGCAAGAACCTACGAGCAGTACTTC. It translates to CASTLRPARTYEQYF. The full variable domain, completed using reference TRBV5-1 and TRBJ2-7, is KAGVTQTPRYLIKTRGQQVTLSCSPISGHRSVSWYQQTPGQGLQFLFEYFSETQRNKGNFPGRFSGRQFSNSRSEMNVSTLELGDSALYLCASTLRPARTYEQYFGPGTRLTVT.

V gene TRBV15 combines with J gene TRBJ1-5, with D tentatively TRBD1 (6 bases). The CDR3 is 15 amino acids. V was shortened by 8 bases and J by 6 bases, with 20 bases between the two germline ends. The germline V gene has CDR1 LNHNV and CDR2 YYDKDF (reference sequence). CDR3 DNA: TGTGCCACCCAAGGGGGAGGGAGGGGAAGTCAGCCCCAGCATTTT. Translation: CATQGGGRGSQPQHF.

The J gene is TRBJ1-5, the V gene TRBV6-1; tentatively, D is TRBD1 (5 bases). Trimming left V 0 bases short and J 0 bases short, with 12 bases between. The CDR3 contains 17 residues. Germline lookup yields CDR1 MNHNS and CDR2 SASEGT. The CDR3: CASSEAWGGLSNQPQHF. The DNA for the CDR3 is TGTGCCAGCAGTGAAGCCTGGGGCGGTCTTAGCAATCAGCCCCAGCATTTT.

V usage is TRBV25-1 and J usage is TRBJ2-7; the D is unclear. The V and J ends lost 1 base and 7 bases respectively, with 8 bases between them. The CDR3 spans 12 residues. Looked up from germline, CDR1 is MGHDK and CDR2 is SYGVNS. DNA of the CDR3: TGTGCCAGCAGTGAATTGGGGTGGGAGCAGTACTTC. Its translation is CASSELGWEQYF.

The chain links TRBV5-4 to TRBJ2-7; TRBD1 might be the D (6 bases). V was shortened by 7 bases and J by 0 bases, with 11 bases between the two germline ends. The CDR3 totals 13 residues. Germline V gene sequence: CDR1 SGHNT, CDR2 YYREEE (reference sequence). The CDR3 DNA follows: TGTGCCAGCGGAGACAGGCCCTCCTACGAGCAGTACTTC. Amino acid sequence: CASGDRPSYEQYF.

The chain carries TRBV11-3 and TRBJ1-6, with D possibly matching TRBD1 (5 bases). The CDR3 totals 15 residues. Trimming stripped 4 bases from V and 5 bases from J, with 12 bases between. Germline V gene sequence: CDR1 SGHNT, CDR2 YENEEA. The CDR3 reads CASSSTGRDNSPLHF. The CDR3 nucleotides read TGTGCCAGCAGCTCTACCGGCAGGGATAATTCACCCCTCCACTTT.

The chain combines TRBV7-8 with TRBJ2-7, with unresolved D. Trimming took 5 bases from V and 0 from J, leaving 14 bases between them. The CDR3 contains 15 residues. Germline CDR1 and CDR2: SGHVS and FQNEAQ. CDR3 sequence: CASSAGVFSSYEQYF. CDR3 DNA: TGTGCCAGCAGCGCCGGCGTCTTCAGCTCCTACGAGCAGTACTTC.

V and J are TRBV3-1 (or the pseudogene TRBV3-2) and TRBJ1-2; no firm D call. Germline assignment: CDR1 LGHDT and CDR2 YNNKEL (reference sequence). The ends were cut back, 0 bases at V and 7 bases at J, with 6 bases in the middle. The CDR3 is 12 amino acids. The CDR3 is CASSQDLSGYTF. For the CDR3, the DNA is TGTGCCAGCAGCCAAGATCTTTCTGGCTACACCTTC.

The chain recombines TRBV11-2 with TRBJ1-3, with D hard to call. CDR1 is SGHAT and CDR2 is FQNNGV in the germline V gene. This CDR3 comprises 13 residues. Trimming pared 2 bases from V and 2 bases from J, leaving 4 bases between. The CDR3 coding sequence is TGTGCCAGCAGCTTATATGCTGGAAACACCATATATTTT. Translation gives CASSLYAGNTIYF.

The V and J genes are TRBV7-3 and TRBJ2-5; weak D call: TRBD1 (6 bases). The germline CDR1 and CDR2 sequences are SGHTA and FQGTGA. This CDR3 spans 16 amino acids. The V end lost 0 bases, the J end lost 4 bases, and 15 bases lay between the germline ends. Here the CDR3 reads CASSLTGRRGGETQYF. As DNA, the CDR3 is TGTGCCAGCAGCTTAACGGGTCGGAGAGGGGGAGAGACCCAGTACTTC.

A few counts support this clone. This could be a read error, since a much larger clone is one nucleotide away. This sample also contains other DNA sequences that code for the same CDR3. The CDR3 protein is CASSTPGQKNTEAFF. The DNA for the CDR3 is TGTGCCAGTAGTACTCCGGGACAGAAGAACACTGAAGCTTTCTTT. The chain combines TRBV19 with TRBJ1-1, with 7 bases identical to TRBD1. Germline V CDR1 and CDR2: LNHDA, SQIVND (reference sequence). The CDR3 has 15 residues. The trim removed 4 bases at V and 1 base at J, leaving 6 bases unmatched.

This clone was found a few times. The chain uses TRBV27 and TRBJ2-4; possibly TRBD1 for D (5 bases). V dropped 8 bases and J dropped 1 base, with 18 bases sitting between them. Germline CDR1 reads MNHEY; CDR2 reads SMNVEV (reference sequence). The CDR3 extends over 16 amino acids. In DNA form, the CDR3 reads TGTGCCAGCCCCTTAGCCAGGGAAGGGGCCAAAAACATTCAGTACTTC. Its translation is CASPLAREGAKNIQYF.

With regard to this clone: The same CDR3 is also encoded by other DNA sequences in this sample. The chain joins TRBV19 to TRBJ2-3; 7 nucleotides match TRBD1. V dropped 5 bases and J dropped 2; count of bases not matched to a gene: 7. Germline V lookup: CDR1 LNHDA, CDR2 SQIVND (reference sequence). The CDR3 covers 15 residues. The CDR3 here is CASSPSGTDTDTQYF. CDR3 nucleotides: TGTGCCAGTAGTCCCTCCGGGACAGACACAGATACGCAGTATTTT.

A single count supports this clone. The CDR3 here is CASSLGRGGRETQYF. The CDR3 DNA follows: TGTGCCAGCAGCTTAGGACGGGGGGGCCGGGAGACCCAGTACTTC. This chain connects TRBV5-6 to TRBJ2-5; 8 bases line up with TRBD2. The CDR3 contains 15 residues. J gave up 5 bases and V 2 bases, and 8 bases lay outside the gene matches. The germline CDR1 and CDR2 sequences are SGHDT and YYEEEE.

The chain recombines TRBV19 with TRBJ1-1, with D perhaps TRBD1 (6 bases). The germline V and J ends were trimmed by 2 bases and 3 bases, with 7 bases remaining between them. CDR1 is LNHDA and CDR2 is SQIVND in the germline V gene (reference sequence). The CDR3 is made up of 13 amino acids. CDR3 protein: CASSIKGDTEAFF. The CDR3 nucleotides read TGTGCCAGTAGTATAAAGGGGGACACTGAAGCTTTCTTT.

This clone was found once. This sequence joins TRBV19 and TRBJ1-2; no definite D call. This CDR3 has 13 residues. Between the trimmed V and J ends, which lost 5 bases and 2 bases, there was a span of 9 bases. Germline assignment: CDR1 LNHDA and CDR2 SQIVND (reference sequence). The CDR3 sequence is CASSEDGNYGYTF. CDR3 coding DNA: TGTGCCAGTAGTGAGGACGGAAACTATGGCTACACCTTC.

The genes are TRBV6-2 or TRBV6-3 and TRBJ2-2, with D unclear. This CDR3 spans 17 amino acids. The V gene lost 0 bases and the J gene lost 4 bases, with 15 bases spanning the gap. Germline CDR1 reads MNHEY; CDR2 reads SVGEGT. The DNA for the CDR3 is TGTGCCAGCAGTTACTCATGGGATACGGAGATCACCGGGGAGCTGTTTTTT. It is translated as CASSYSWDTEITGELFF.

The V and J genes are TRBV2 and TRBJ1-1, with D possibly being TRBD1 (5 bases). The CDR3 is 15 amino acids. V lost 1 base and J lost 5, with 14 bases in between. Germline-derived CDR1 and CDR2 are SNHLY and FYNNEI. CDR3 residues: CASSEDRGRGTEAFF. The CDR3 region has the DNA TGTGCCAGCAGTGAAGATAGGGGCCGAGGGACTGAAGCTTTCTTT.

The chain recombines TRBV6-2 or TRBV6-3 with TRBJ1-5; maybe TRBD1 (5 bases). This CDR3 is 15 amino acids long. Germline V gives CDR1 MNHEY, CDR2 SVGEGT. The germline V and J ends were trimmed by 2 bases and 2 bases, with 10 bases remaining between them. CDR3 loop: CASSYGGFGNQPQHF. As DNA, the CDR3 is TGTGCCAGCAGTTACGGGGGGTTTGGCAATCAGCCCCAGCATTTT.

The J gene is TRBJ1-2, the V gene TRBV28; no definite D call. The CDR3 is 15 amino acids. The germline V gene encodes CDR1 MDHEN and CDR2 SYDVKM. The germline V and J ends were trimmed by 6 bases and 4 bases, with 18 bases remaining between them. CDR3 in amino acids: CASSPREIATYGYTF. In DNA form, the CDR3 reads TGTGCCAGCAGCCCTAGGGAGATAGCCACCTATGGCTACACCTTC.

The gene calls are TRBV5-1 and TRBJ2-3, with 7 bases aligning to TRBD1. The CDR3 runs to 15 residues. In germline, CDR1 is SGHRS, CDR2 YFSETQ. J lost 2 bases, V lost 1 base, and 4 bases had no gene match. The CDR3 coding sequence is TGCGCCAGCAGCTTGTACCAGGGGGACACAGATACGCAGTATTTT. Its translation is CASSLYQGDTDTQYF.

The chain has TRBV4-1 and TRBJ2-2; 7 positions match TRBD1. V gave up 3 bases and J gave up 4 bases; unmatched junction bases: 2. This CDR3 has 14 amino acids. CDR1 is MGHRA, CDR2 YSYEKL, per germline. CDR3 nucleotide sequence: TGCGCCAGCAGCCAGGGACAGTCCACCGGGGAGCTGTTTTTT. It is translated as CASSQGQSTGELFF.

This chain joins TRBV11-1 and TRBJ2-1, with no clear D. Germline values: CDR1 SGHAT, CDR2 FQDESV (reference sequence). Trimming pared 5 bases from V and 4 bases from J, leaving 3 bases between. The CDR3 runs to 11 residues. CDR3 amino acids: CASSVYNEQFF. DNA of the CDR3: TGTGCCAGCAGCGTTTACAATGAGCAGTTCTTC.

V and J are TRBV11-3 and TRBJ1-4, with 7 bases that match TRBD1. CDR3 size: 14 residues. V lost 3 bases and J lost 8; bases outside the gene matches: 6. The germline CDR1 and CDR2 sequences are SGHNT and YENEEA. The CDR3 sequence: CASSFDRAGEKLFF. The DNA of the CDR3 is TGTGCCAGCAGCTTCGACAGGGCGGGCGAAAAACTGTTTTTT.